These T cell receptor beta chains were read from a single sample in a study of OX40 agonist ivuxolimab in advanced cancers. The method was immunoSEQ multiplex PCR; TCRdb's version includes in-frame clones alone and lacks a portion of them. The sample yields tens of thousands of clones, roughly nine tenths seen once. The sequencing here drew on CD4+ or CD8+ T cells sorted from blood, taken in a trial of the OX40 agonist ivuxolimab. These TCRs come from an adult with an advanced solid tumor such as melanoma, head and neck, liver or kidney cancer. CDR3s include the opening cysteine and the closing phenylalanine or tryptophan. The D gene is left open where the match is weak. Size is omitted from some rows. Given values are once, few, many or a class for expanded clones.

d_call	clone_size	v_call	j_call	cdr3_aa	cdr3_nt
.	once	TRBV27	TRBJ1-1	CASSLFVTERLNTEAFF	TGTGCCAGCAGTTTATTTGTGACAGAACGCTTGAACACTGAAGCTTTCTTT
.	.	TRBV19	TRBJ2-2	CASSIMDTGELFF	TGTGCCAGTAGTATTATGGACACCGGGGAGCTGTTTTTT
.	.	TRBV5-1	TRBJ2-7	CASSYMGFGYEQYF	TGCGCCAGCAGCTATATGGGGTTTGGATACGAGCAGTACTTC
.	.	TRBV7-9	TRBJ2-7	CASRSYSSYEQYF	TGTGCCAGCAGGTCCTACAGTTCCTACGAGCAGTACTTC
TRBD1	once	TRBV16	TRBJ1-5	CASRGQGDQPQHF	TGTGCCAGCCGGGGACAGGGGGATCAGCCCCAGCATTTT
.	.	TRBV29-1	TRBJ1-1	CSVPTTQDRGAFF	TGCAGCGTCCCGACAACACAAGACAGAGGGGCTTTCTTT
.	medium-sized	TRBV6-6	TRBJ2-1	CASRDNEQFF	TGTGCCAGCAGAGACAATGAGCAGTTCTTC
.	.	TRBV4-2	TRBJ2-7	CASSQVGGTYEQYF	TGTGCCAGCAGCCAAGTGGGCGGGACCTACGAGCAGTACTTC
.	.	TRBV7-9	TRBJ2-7	CASSAHQLYEQYF	TGTGCCAGCAGCGCACACCAACTCTACGAGCAGTACTTC
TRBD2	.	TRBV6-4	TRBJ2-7	CASSPAGGLEQYF	TGTGCCAGCAGTCCAGCGGGAGGGCTGGAGCAGTACTTC
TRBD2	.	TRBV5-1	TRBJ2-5	CASSLVGGNQETQYF	TGCGCCAGCAGCTTGGTGGGGGGGAACCAAGAGACCCAGTACTTC
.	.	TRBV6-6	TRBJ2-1	CASGSFQVDEQFF	TGTGCCAGCGGGTCGTTTCAGGTGGATGAGCAGTTCTTC
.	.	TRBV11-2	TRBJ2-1	CASSLEGGTTSNEQFF	TGTGCCAGCAGCTTAGAAGGCGGGACAACTTCGAATGAGCAGTTCTTC
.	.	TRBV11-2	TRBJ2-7	CASSGYSYEQYF	TGTGCCAGCTCGGGGTACTCCTACGAGCAGTACTTC
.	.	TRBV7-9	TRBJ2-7	CASSWDRRSYEQYF	TGTGCCAGCAGCTGGGACCGCCGGTCCTACGAGCAGTACTTC
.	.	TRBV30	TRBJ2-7	CAWSLTGYGDEQYF	TGTGCCTGGAGTCTTACAGGGTATGGAGACGAGCAGTACTTC
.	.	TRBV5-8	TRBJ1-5	CASSPSVQPQHF	TGTGCCAGCAGCCCCTCCGTTCAGCCCCAGCATTTT
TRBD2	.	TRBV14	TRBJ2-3	CASSEGLAGWDTQYF	TGTGCCAGCAGCGAGGGACTAGCGGGCTGGGATACGCAGTATTTT
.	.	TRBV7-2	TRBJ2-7	CASSSGPQGEQYF	TGTGCCAGCAGTTCGGGGCCCCAGGGCGAGCAGTACTTC
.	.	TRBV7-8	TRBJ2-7	CASSSSRDPWTYEQYF	TGTGCCAGCAGCTCCTCCCGGGACCCCTGGACCTACGAGCAGTACTTC
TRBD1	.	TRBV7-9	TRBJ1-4	CASSLGDQGADEKLFF	TGTGCCAGCAGCTTAGGTGACCAGGGGGCGGATGAAAAACTGTTTTTT
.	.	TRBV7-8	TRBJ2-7	CASSHDRSEAEQYF	TGTGCCAGCAGCCACGACAGGTCGGAGGCCGAGCAGTACTTC
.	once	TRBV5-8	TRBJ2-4	CASGVLAKNIQYF	TGTGCCAGCGGAGTACTAGCCAAAAACATTCAGTACTTC
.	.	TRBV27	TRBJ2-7	CASSPPSYEQYF	TGTGCCAGCAGTCCCCCCTCCTACGAGCAGTACTTC
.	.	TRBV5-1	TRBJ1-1	CASSQTVATEAFF	TGCGCCAGCAGTCAGACAGTGGCCACTGAAGCTTTCTTT
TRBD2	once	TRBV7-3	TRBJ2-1	CASSRGLADEQFF	TGTGCCAGCAGCCGGGGACTAGCCGATGAGCAGTTCTTC
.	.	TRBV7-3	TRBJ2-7	CASSLGGSGYEQYF	TGTGCCAGCAGCTTAGGGGGTTCGGGCTACGAGCAGTACTTC
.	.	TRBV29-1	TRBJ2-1	CSVPRVAEQFF	TGCAGCGTTCCGAGGGTAGCTGAGCAGTTCTTC
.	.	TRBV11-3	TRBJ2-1	CASSLDVTGTGYNEQFF	TGTGCCAGCAGCTTAGACGTTACAGGGACGGGGTACAATGAGCAGTTCTTC
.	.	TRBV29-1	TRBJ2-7	CSVEDPDYPYEQYF	TGCAGCGTTGAAGATCCCGACTACCCCTACGAGCAGTACTTC
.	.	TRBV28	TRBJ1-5	CASSPARGSQHF	TGTGCCAGCAGCCCCGCGCGGGGGTCCCAGCATTTT
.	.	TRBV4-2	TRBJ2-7	CASSQEGGSHYEQYF	TGTGCCAGCAGCCAAGAGGGGGGATCTCACTACGAGCAGTACTTC
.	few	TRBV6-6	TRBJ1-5	CASSPGAQPQHF	TGTGCCAGCAGTCCAGGGGCCCAGCCCCAGCATTTT
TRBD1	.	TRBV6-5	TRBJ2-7	CASRPGDRGLYEQYF	TGTGCCAGCAGACCCGGGGACAGAGGCCTCTACGAGCAGTACTTC
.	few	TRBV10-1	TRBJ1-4	CATTCLRASSTNEKLFF	TGCGCCACCACTTGTCTGAGGGCCAGCTCAACTAATGAAAAACTGTTTTTT
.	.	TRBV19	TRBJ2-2	CASSMYRPGELFF	TGTGCCAGTAGTATGTACAGGCCCGGGGAGCTGTTTTTT
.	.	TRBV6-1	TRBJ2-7	CASIETEFLYEQYF	TGTGCCAGCATCGAGACAGAATTTCTCTACGAGCAGTACTTC
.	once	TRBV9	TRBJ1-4	CASSVGGGTNEKLFF	TGTGCCAGCAGCGTAGGTGGGGGGACCAATGAAAAACTGTTTTTT
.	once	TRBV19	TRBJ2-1	CASSIGGYNEQFF	TGTGCCAGTAGTATAGGCGGCTACAATGAGCAGTTCTTC
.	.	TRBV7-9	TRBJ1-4	CASSNRDEEKLFF	TGTGCCAGCAGCAACCGGGACGAAGAAAAACTGTTTTTT
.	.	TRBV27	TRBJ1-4	CASSQRPRGEKLFF	TGTGCCAGCAGTCAGCGGCCGAGGGGTGAAAAACTGTTTTTT
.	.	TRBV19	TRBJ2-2	CASSIRWDGELFF	TGTGCCAGTAGTATACGGTGGGATGGGGAGCTGTTTTTT